The 27 T cell receptor beta chains below come from one sample, sequenced in a study of shared clonotypes between healthy human individuals. Sequencing was performed with immunoSEQ multiplex PCR; in TCRdb, only in-frame clones are kept and a portion is missing. This sample yields some 470,000 clones, of which 76% are seen a single time; around 13% belongs to the top ten. The sample consisted of PBMCs. The receptors come from a woman aged 40 to 55 in good health. Some clones in this sample may be carry-over from other donors' samples.

The V gene is TRBV6-5, the J gene TRBJ1-1; 8 positions match TRBD1. J gave up 0 bases and V 6 bases, and 6 bases lay outside the gene matches. CDR1 is MNHEY and CDR2 is SVGAGI in the germline V gene. This CDR3 has 15 amino acids. This CDR3 is CASSRDRKLNTEAFF. CDR3 coding DNA: TGTGCCAGCAGCCGGGACAGGAAATTGAACACTGAAGCTTTCTTT.

CDR3 residues: CASSRPGNKGYTF. DNA for the CDR3: TGTGCCAGCAGCCGCCCCGGGAACAAGGGCTACACCTTC. This sequence joins TRBV6-6 and TRBJ1-2, with D unresolved. Germline loops: CDR1 MNHNY, CDR2 SVGAGI (reference sequence). The V and J ends lost 6 bases and 8 bases respectively, with 16 bases between them. There are 13 residues in the CDR3.

This sequence joins TRBV7-3 and TRBJ2-1; no firm D call. The V and J ends lost 3 bases and 0 bases respectively, with 12 bases between them. This CDR3 comprises 16 residues. Per the germline V gene, CDR1 is SGHTA and CDR2 is FQGTGA. CDR3 nucleotides: TGTGCCAGCAGCTTTGAGCGTCCGAGCTCCTACAATGAGCAGTTCTTC. This encodes CASSFERPSSYNEQFF.

The CDR3 spells CATTPRGGNNEKLFF. CDR3 coding DNA: TGTGCCACCACTCCTCGCGGCGGGAATAATGAAAAACTGTTTTTT. The genes are TRBV28 and TRBJ1-4; no definite D call. The CDR3 covers 15 residues. V dropped 10 bases and J dropped 4 bases, with 19 bases sitting between them. Germline V gene data show CDR1 as MDHEN and CDR2 as SYDVKM.

J is TRBJ1-5 and V is TRBV15, with D possibly TRBD1 on 5 matching bases. The germline gives CDR1 LNHNV, CDR2 YYDKDF (reference sequence). The V end lost 0 bases, the J end lost 3 bases, and 12 bases lay between the germline ends. The CDR3 covers 16 residues. CDR3 sequence reads: CATSRDPGRYNQPQHF. As DNA, the CDR3 is TGTGCCACCAGCAGAGATCCGGGACGGTACAATCAGCCCCAGCATTTT.

This clone was seen only a few times. The chain uses TRBV5-4 and TRBJ2-1; weak D call: TRBD1 (5 bases). V dropped 0 bases and J dropped 14 bases, with 18 bases sitting between them. This CDR3 is 14 amino acids long. CDR1 is SGHNT and CDR2 is YYREEE in the germline V gene (reference sequence). The CDR3 nucleotides are TGTGCCAGCAGCTTGGGCCAGGGATTCGGGTTGGAGTTCTTC. Translation: CASSLGQGFGLEFF.

This chain joins TRBV7-9 and TRBJ2-3; D may correspond to TRBD1 or TRBD2 (5 bases each). Germline loops: CDR1 SEHNR, CDR2 FQNEAQ (reference sequence). Deletions cut 4 bases from V and 6 bases from J, with 23 bases between. The CDR3 consists of 17 residues. The CDR3 nucleotides read TGTGCCAGCAGCTCCTCCTTAGCGAGGGTGGGGCCTGATACGCAGTATTTT. Translation gives CASSSSLARVGPDTQYF.

The chain is built from TRBV29-1 and TRBJ2-3; 7 bases are shared with TRBD2. V lost 5 bases to trimming and J lost 0 bases; unmatched junction nucleotides: 2. CDR1 and CDR2 from the germline V gene are SQVTM and ANQGSEA. The CDR3 is 13 residues long. CDR3 nucleotide sequence: TGCAGCGTTCTAGCGGAAAGCACAGATACGCAGTATTTT. It encodes CSVLAESTDTQYF.

The chain is built from TRBV7-2 and TRBJ2-3; 16 nucleotides match TRBD2. V was clipped by 5 bases and J by 1 base; unmatched bases: 6. CDR3 size: 18 residues. CDR1 is SGHTA and CDR2 is FQGNSA in the germline V gene. The CDR3 spells CASSPPGLAGGRTDTQYF. The CDR3 nucleotides read TGTGCCAGCAGCCCCCCGGGACTAGCGGGAGGGCGCACAGATACGCAGTATTTT.

This clone was seen a handful of times. The CDR3 DNA reads as TGTGCCAGCAGCGAGACCGGGACAGCGGCCTACGAGCAGTACTTC. This sequence encodes CASSETGTAAYEQYF. The gene calls are TRBV5-5 and TRBJ2-7; TRBD1 aligns across 7 bases. This CDR3 region has 15 residues. Per germline, CDR1 SGHKS and CDR2 YYEKEE (reference sequence). The ends lost 4 bases at V and 2 bases at J; junction bases unmatched: 9.

J is TRBJ2-5 and V is TRBV6-6; D is uncertain. This CDR3 comprises 13 residues. V was shortened by 6 bases and J by 2 bases, with 10 bases between the two germline ends. Germline V CDR1 and CDR2: MNHNY, SVGAGI (reference sequence). This CDR3 reads CASRRPPQETQYF. DNA for the CDR3: TGTGCCAGCAGGCGCCCCCCTCAAGAGACCCAGTACTTC.

The J gene is TRBJ2-7, the V gene TRBV11-3; 7 positions match TRBD2. The germline V gene has CDR1 SGHNT and CDR2 YENEEA. After removal of 1 base from V and 2 bases from J, the junction contained 5 bases not matched to a gene. The CDR3 contains 15 residues. For the CDR3, the DNA is TGTGCCAGCAGCTTAGCTAGCGGTGAGACCTACGAGCAGTACTTC. Encoded protein: CASSLASGETYEQYF.

This chain's CDR3 is CAWSAGTAYNEQFF. In DNA form, the CDR3 reads TGTGCCTGGAGTGCCGGGACAGCTTACAATGAGCAGTTCTTC. V gene TRBV30 combines with J gene TRBJ2-1; TRBD1 matches at 7 bases. Germline V CDR1 and CDR2: GTSNPN, SVGIG (reference sequence). Trimming at V came to 1 base and at J to 4 bases, leaving 4 bases not matched to a gene. This CDR3 has 14 amino acids. Complete variable domain (other parts from reference TRBV30 and TRBJ2-1): SQTIHQWPATLVQPVGSPLSLECTVEGTSNPNLYWYRQAAGRGLQLLFYSVGIGQISSEVPQNLSASRPQDRQFILSSKKLLLSDSGFYLCAWSAGTAYNEQFFGPGTRLTVL.

This clone has at least ten counts. The J gene is TRBJ2-7, the V gene TRBV7-2; 10 bases match TRBD2. Trimming took 6 bases from V and 3 from J; bases not matched to a gene: 5. CDR1 is SGHTA and CDR2 is FQGNSA in the germline V gene. The CDR3 extends over 14 amino acids. CDR3 bases: TGTGCCAGCAGTAAAGGACTAGCGGACTACGAGCAGTACTTC. It encodes CASSKGLADYEQYF. The entire variable domain, with the rest obtained from reference TRBV7-2 and TRBJ2-7, is as follows: GAGVSQSPSNKVTEKGKDVELRCDPISGHTALYWYRQSLGQGLEFLIYFQGNSAPDKSGLPSDRFSAERTGGSVSTLTIQRTQQEDSAVYLCASSKGLADYEQYFGPGTRLTVT.

The V and J genes are TRBV6-6 and TRBJ2-5; 10 nucleotides match TRBD2. This CDR3 region has 16 residues. The V gene end was trimmed by 6 bases and the J gene end by 3 bases; junction bases not matched to a gene: 10. Germline V gives CDR1 MNHNY, CDR2 SVGAGI (reference sequence). The CDR3: CASRRTSGPKEETQYF. The CDR3, as DNA: TGTGCCAGCAGGCGGACTAGCGGTCCTAAGGAAGAGACCCAGTACTTC.

This clone has a single count. The genes are TRBV29-1 and TRBJ2-1; perhaps TRBD2 as D (5 bases). There are 14 residues in the CDR3. V dropped 4 bases and J dropped 3 bases, with 13 bases sitting between them. CDR1 SQVTM and CDR2 ANQGSEA come from the germline V gene. CDR3 bases: TGCAGCGTTGCGGAGAGCGGAGGCTACAATGAGCAGTTCTTC. This gives the protein CSVAESGGYNEQFF.

This clone was seen a single time. The chain is built from TRBV4-1 and TRBJ2-4, with TRBD2 identical over 15 bases. V was pared by 0 bases and J by 1 base, with 10 bases of the junction left unmatched. Germline V lookup: CDR1 MGHRA, CDR2 YSYEKL. This CDR3 region has 21 residues. The CDR3 nucleotides read TGCGCCAGCAGCCAAGAACCGCCGGGACTAGCGGGAGGTTGGGCCAAAAACATTCAGTACTTC. Translated, it gives CASSQEPPGLAGGWAKNIQYF.

There are many counts of this clone. CDR3 residues: CSVVYGGTGIYEQYF. The DNA of the CDR3 is TGCAGCGTTGTATACGGGGGGACAGGGATCTACGAGCAGTACTTC. The chain carries TRBV29-1 and TRBJ2-7, with TRBD1 identical over 9 bases. Per the germline V gene, CDR1 is SQVTM and CDR2 is ANQGSEA. V gave up 4 bases and J gave up 3 bases; unmatched junction bases: 10. There are 15 residues in the CDR3.

V gene TRBV7-9 combines with J gene TRBJ2-5; D might be TRBD2 (6 bases). V was clipped by 5 bases and J by 7 bases, with 17 bases between them. This CDR3 has 14 residues. The germline V gene has CDR1 SEHNR and CDR2 FQNEAQ (reference sequence). The DNA for the CDR3 is TGTGCCAGCAGCCCCCTAGGGACTTCTGGGACCCAGTACTTC. As protein: CASSPLGTSGTQYF.

The CDR3 DNA sequence: TGTGCCAGCAGTCGGGGGGCGTCGAACACTGAAGCTTTCTTT. Residues: CASSRGASNTEAFF. V usage is TRBV7-3 and J usage is TRBJ1-1; TRBD1 is a possible D gene (6 bases). The CDR3 consists of 14 residues. CDR1 is SGHTA and CDR2 is FQGTGA in the germline V gene. The V end was cut by 6 bases, the J end by 1 base, with 12 bases between.

The V and J genes are TRBV7-3 and TRBJ2-7, with 8 bases aligning to TRBD1. The CDR3 has 12 amino acids. After removal of 4 bases from V and 9 bases from J, the junction contained 5 bases not matched to a gene. The germline V gene encodes CDR1 SGHTA and CDR2 FQGTGA. The CDR3 protein is CASSSGQGGQYF. DNA for the CDR3: TGTGCCAGCAGCTCAGGACAGGGCGGGCAGTACTTC.

There are a few counts of this clone. The chain combines TRBV19 with TRBJ2-7; 8 bases are a match to TRBD1. The CDR3 runs 15 residues. In germline, CDR1 is LNHDA, CDR2 SQIVND (reference sequence). The trim removed 4 bases at V and 4 bases at J, leaving 9 bases unmatched. The CDR3 loop reads CASSNPGGAVYEQYF. The CDR3 nucleotides are TGTGCCAGTAGTAACCCAGGGGGCGCGGTTTACGAGCAGTACTTC.

The J gene is TRBJ2-2, the V gene TRBV6-5, with 8 nucleotides matching TRBD2. Germline CDR1 MNHEY, CDR2 SVGAGI. The V gene end was trimmed by 7 bases and the J gene end by 0 bases; junction bases not matched to a gene: 4. This CDR3 contains 15 residues. CDR3 in DNA: TGTGCCAGCACCGTAGCGGGAACGAACACCGGGGAGCTGTTTTTT. This encodes CASTVAGTNTGELFF.

The chain is built from TRBV5-1 and TRBJ2-5, with D hard to call. V was trimmed by 4 bases and J by 2 bases, leaving 12 bases between them. The length of the CDR3 is 14 residues. The germline V gene has CDR1 SGHRS and CDR2 YFSETQ. CDR3 amino acids: CASSPDADQETQYF. The CDR3 nucleotides are TGCGCCAGCAGCCCTGATGCCGATCAAGAGACCCAGTACTTC.

The chain has TRBV19 and TRBJ2-7; 7 bases are a match to TRBD2. Germline V gene lookup returns CDR1 LNHDA and CDR2 SQIVND (reference sequence). Germline trimming cut 1 base from V and 3 bases from J; bases unmatched to any gene: 3. This CDR3 has 14 residues. In DNA form, the CDR3 reads TGTGCCAGTAGTATAGGCGGGGGAGGCTACGAGCAGTACTTC. Its protein is CASSIGGGGYEQYF.

The rearrangement uses TRBV5-1 and TRBJ2-5; TRBD2 aligns across 9 bases. The CDR3 runs 14 residues. Per the germline V gene, CDR1 is SGHRS and CDR2 is YFSETQ. Trimming cost V 2 bases and J 3 bases; bases outside gene matches: 2. This chain's CDR3 is CASSFSGRKETQYF. For the CDR3, the DNA is TGCGCCAGCAGCTTTAGCGGGAGAAAAGAGACCCAGTACTTC.

This clone was counted a few times. The V gene is TRBV4-1, the J gene TRBJ2-5; no clear D. Germline V gene sequence: CDR1 MGHRA, CDR2 YSYEKL. This CDR3 spans 13 amino acids. V lost 3 bases and J lost 11, with 16 bases in between. For the CDR3, the DNA is TGCGCCAGCAGCCAGCTAGACCCAATAGAGCAGTACTTC. Protein sequence: CASSQLDPIEQYF.